This TCR beta chain was recorded in a study of cytomegalovirus exposure and HLA in healthy donors. Study-wide context: The 120 validation repertoires, a later analysis reported, used the same platform as the 666 repertoires from the first cohort. Overall study results and limits: Among TCR sequences, most were rare, though some public TCRs appeared in many donors. For cytomegalovirus status, the classifier reportedly gave diagnoses with high specificity and sensitivity.

Sequencing used immunoSEQ multiplex PCR; TCRdb keeps in-frame clones, though not all of them. The repertoire holds under 250,000 clones, with about 81% as singletons. Germline V CDR1 and CDR2: SQVTM, ANQGSEA. Trimming removed 4 bases at V and 1 base at J, with 14 bases between. The CDR3 is 14 residues long. In this sample, this clone turned up once. The antigen is not known. This chain joins TRBV29-1 and TRBJ2-7; D is perhaps TRBD1 (6 bases). The clonotype comes from a woman aged 25 to 39 in good health and CMV-seronegative. The sample consisted of PBMCs. The CDR3 spells CSVGSGQRSYEQYF. The CDR3 DNA follows: TGCAGCGTTGGATCCGGACAGCGGTCCTACGAGCAGTACTTC.